These 18 T cell receptor beta chains originate from one sample sequenced in a study of T cell repertoires in cytomegalovirus infection. TCRdb re-called the reads with MiXCR, one entry per CDR3 protein. The data contain around 770,000 distinct CDR3 sequences, roughly 29% of them singletons. Their antigen targets remain unknown. This material consisted of cultured CD8+ T cells from PBMCs, taken from culture after CMV antigen stimulation. Every receptor here comes from a human donor in good health (CMV status not recorded). Some clones in this sample may be carry-over from other donors' samples.

About this clonotype: A much more abundant neighbour one base away suggests this may be a read error. V gene TRBV7-2 combines with J gene TRBJ1-4, with D possibly matching TRBD1 (6 bases). The CDR3 runs 16 residues. The V gene's germline CDR1 is SGHTA and CDR2 FQGNSA. CDR3 amino acids: CGSSLFGGATNEKLFF. As DNA, the CDR3 is TGTGGCAGCAGCTTATTCGGGGGCGCAACTAATGAAAAACTGTTTTTT.

This clonotype was picked up a small number of times. The chain combines TRBV4-1 with TRBJ2-1; 7 positions agree with TRBD1. This CDR3 contains 17 residues. CDR1 MGHRA and CDR2 YSYEKL come from the germline V gene. V shed 0 bases, J shed 0 bases, and the junction held 5 bases outside the gene matches. The CDR3 loop reads CASSQDAGTASYNEQFF. The CDR3 coding sequence is TGCGCCAGCAGCCAAGACGCCGGGACAGCCTCCTACAATGAGCAGTTCTTC.

This clonotype occurred many times. The chain combines TRBV28 with TRBJ2-2, with TRBD1 matching over 8 bases. Trimming removed 6 bases from V and 4 bases from J; junction bases left unmatched: 4. The CDR3 has 14 amino acids. Germline V CDR1 and CDR2: MDHEN, SYDVKM. The DNA of the CDR3 is TGTGCCAGCAGCCTACAGGGGGGCACCGGGGAGCTGTTTTTT. It is translated as CASSLQGGTGELFF.

This chain's CDR3 is CASSEMNLVGYTF. In DNA, the CDR3 is TGTGCCAGCAGTGAAATGAATCTCGTTGGCTACACCTTC. The chain joins TRBV6-1 to TRBJ1-2; D is undetermined. Deletions cut 2 bases from V and 7 bases from J, with 11 bases between. Germline V gives CDR1 MNHNS, CDR2 SASEGT. The CDR3 contains 13 residues.

This clonotype was found once. The chain carries TRBV11-1 and TRBJ2-3; the match to TRBD2 covers 13 bases. This CDR3 has 16 residues. Germline-derived CDR1 and CDR2 are SGHAT and FQDESV (reference sequence). J lost 3 bases, V lost 5 bases, and 5 bases had no gene match. In DNA form, the CDR3 reads TGTGCCAGCAGCGCATGGACTAGCGGGGGAACAGATACGCAGTATTTT. Protein product: CASSAWTSGGTDTQYF.

The rearrangement uses TRBV12-5 and TRBJ2-2; TRBD1 is a possible D gene (5 bases). The germline CDR1 and CDR2 sequences are LGHNT and FRNRAP. CDR3 length: 14 amino acids. Trimming took 5 bases from V and 3 from J, leaving 10 bases between them. The CDR3 DNA is TGTGCTAGTGGTAACCAGGGATACACCGGGGAGCTGTTTTTT. This codes for CASGNQGYTGELFF.

This clonotype was seen a few times. This chain connects TRBV4-1 to TRBJ2-5, with D possibly being TRBD1 or TRBD2 (5 bases each). Trimming left V 4 bases short and J 3 bases short, with 12 bases between. This CDR3 has 14 residues. CDR1 is MGHRA and CDR2 is YSYEKL in the germline V gene. CDR3 amino acids: CASSRGVGEETQYF. CDR3 sequence (DNA): TGCGCCAGCAGCCGGGGTGTGGGGGAAGAGACCCAGTACTTC.

This sequence joins TRBV6-1 and TRBJ2-1; D perhaps matches TRBD2 (5 bases). The germline V and J ends were trimmed by 5 bases and 9 bases, with 11 bases remaining between them. The germline V gene encodes CDR1 MNHNS and CDR2 SASEGT. This CDR3 has 12 residues. CDR3 sequence reads: CASSTRVGEQFF. The CDR3 region has the DNA TGTGCCAGCAGTACTAGGGTGGGTGAGCAGTTCTTC.

This clonotype has a handful of counts. The genes are TRBV7-9 and TRBJ2-3; D may be TRBD2 (5 bases). Germline V lookup: CDR1 SEHNR, CDR2 FQNEAQ (reference sequence). This CDR3 spans 16 amino acids. The germline V and J ends were trimmed by 2 bases and 0 bases, with 12 bases remaining between them. The chain's CDR3 is CASSLSQDSSTDTQYF. The CDR3 nucleotides are TGTGCCAGCAGCTTAAGCCAGGACTCTAGCACAGATACGCAGTATTTT.

This clonotype came up many times. V is TRBV6-2 or TRBV6-3 and J is TRBJ1-1; 7 nucleotides line up with TRBD1. Germline V gene lookup returns CDR1 MNHEY and CDR2 SVGEGT. This CDR3 comprises 16 residues. The trim removed 0 bases at V and 0 bases at J, leaving 4 bases unmatched. CDR3 nucleotides: TGTGCCAGCAGTTACTCCTCAGGGGGATTGAACACTGAAGCTTTCTTT. Translated, it gives CASSYSSGGLNTEAFF.

In this sample, this clonotype turned up a few times. V and J are TRBV6-2 or TRBV6-3 and TRBJ1-5; TRBD1 might be the D (6 bases). The germline V and J ends were trimmed by 11 bases and 7 bases, with 18 bases remaining between them. Germline V CDR1 and CDR2: MNHEY, SVGEGT. CDR3 length: 13 residues. CDR3 sequence: CASKQGYGQPQHF. The CDR3 nucleotides are TGTGCCTCCAAACAGGGCTACGGGCAGCCCCAGCATTTT.

Only a few counts were recorded for this clonotype. The V and J genes are TRBV27 and TRBJ1-5; D gene uncertain. Trimming left V 0 bases short and J 11 bases short, with 17 bases between. The length of the CDR3 is 15 residues. The germline V gene encodes CDR1 MNHEY and CDR2 SMNVEV (reference sequence). The CDR3 nucleotides are TGTGCCAGCAGTTTATCCGGGCATTTCGGTCTAGCCCAGCATTTT. Residues: CASSLSGHFGLAQHF.

The V call is TRBV27, the J call TRBJ1-2, with D possibly being TRBD1 (5 bases). Trimming removed 3 bases from V and 8 bases from J, with 16 bases in between. The CDR3 is 14 residues long. Per germline, CDR1 MNHEY and CDR2 SMNVEV (reference sequence). CDR3 residues: CASSFAGGGGGYTF. In nucleotides, the CDR3 is TGTGCCAGCAGTTTCGCGGGGGGGGGAGGAGGCTACACCTTC.

This clonotype was picked up a small number of times. The V and J genes are TRBV15 and TRBJ2-5, with D tentatively TRBD2 (5 bases). The CDR3 runs to 15 residues. V was trimmed by 3 bases and J by 2 bases, leaving 13 bases between them. Germline-derived CDR1 and CDR2 are LNHNV and YYDKDF (reference sequence). CDR3 region: CATSSVGRYQETQYF. The DNA of the CDR3 is TGTGCCACCAGCAGCGTAGGGAGATATCAAGAGACCCAGTACTTC.

The rearrangement uses TRBV19 and TRBJ1-1; D remains unclear. This CDR3 has 14 residues. CDR1 is LNHDA and CDR2 is SQIVND in the germline V gene (reference sequence). Trimming took 8 bases from V and 0 from J, leaving 13 bases between them. The CDR3 nucleotides are TGTGCCAGTCACGATCAGCAAATGAACACTGAAGCTTTCTTT. Translation: CASHDQQMNTEAFF.

This clonotype was recorded a few times. The rearrangement links TRBV6-1 to TRBJ1-1, with 9 bases aligning to TRBD1. The CDR3 runs to 14 residues. Germline-derived CDR1 and CDR2 are MNHNS and SASEGT. The J segment lost 5 bases and the V segment lost 4 bases, leaving 5 bases of the junction unmatched. CDR3 region: CASSGDRVFTEAFF. CDR3 coding DNA: TGTGCCAGCAGTGGGGACAGGGTATTTACTGAAGCTTTCTTT.

This clonotype occurred a few times. This rearrangement joins TRBV12-3 or TRBV12-4 to TRBJ1-1; D is uncertain. With 3 bases removed from V and 5 bases from J, the gap between germline ends came to 16 bases. There are 15 residues in the CDR3. CDR3 amino acids: CASSFRRERQTEAFF. The CDR3 DNA is TGTGCCAGCAGTTTTCGCCGGGAAAGGCAAACTGAAGCTTTCTTT.

This clonotype was counted between two and nine times. J is TRBJ2-7 and V is TRBV24-1; 7 nucleotides agree with TRBD1. Per germline, CDR1 KGHDR and CDR2 SFDVKD. The trim removed 11 bases at V and 4 bases at J, leaving 7 bases unmatched. The CDR3 runs to 12 residues. CDR3 nucleotide sequence: TGTGCCAAACGGGACAGCCAGTACGAGCAGTACGTC. It is translated as CAKRDSQYEQYV.